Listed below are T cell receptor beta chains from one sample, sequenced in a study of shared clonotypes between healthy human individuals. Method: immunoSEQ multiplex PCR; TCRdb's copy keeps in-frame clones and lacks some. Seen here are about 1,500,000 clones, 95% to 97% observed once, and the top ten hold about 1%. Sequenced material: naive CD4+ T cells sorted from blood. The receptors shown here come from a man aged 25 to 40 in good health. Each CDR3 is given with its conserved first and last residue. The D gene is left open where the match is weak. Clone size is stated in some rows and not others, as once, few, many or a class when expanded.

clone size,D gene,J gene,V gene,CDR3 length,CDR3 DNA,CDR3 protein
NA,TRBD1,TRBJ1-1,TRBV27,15,TGTGCCAGCAGTTTACGGGACAGGGGGAGCACTGAAGCTTTCTTT,CASSLRDRGSTEAFF
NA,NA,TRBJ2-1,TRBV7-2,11,TGTGCCAGCAGCTCCCAGCGGCGGCTTGTCTTC,CASSSQRRLVF
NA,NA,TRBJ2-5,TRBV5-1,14,TGCGCCAGCAGCTTAGGGCAGGGCAGCGAGACCCAGTACTTC,CASSLGQGSETQYF
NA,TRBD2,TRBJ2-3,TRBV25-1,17,TGTGCCAGCAGTGAATACCGCGCGGGAGTCGGCACAGATACGCAGTATTTT,CASSEYRAGVGTDTQYF
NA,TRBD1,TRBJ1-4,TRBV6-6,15,TGTGCCAGCAGACAGGGGGGTACAACTAATGAAAAACTGTTTTTT,CASRQGGTTNEKLFF
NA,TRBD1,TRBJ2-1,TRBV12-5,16,TGTGCTAGTGGTTTGAATTTAGGGCCGGGACAGGGTGAGCAGTTCTTC,CASGLNLGPGQGEQFF
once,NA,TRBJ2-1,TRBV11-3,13,TGTGCCAGCAGCTCTAGTCGGATCAATGAGCAGTTCTTC,CASSSSRINEQFF
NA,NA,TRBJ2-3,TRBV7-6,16,TGTGCCAGCAGCTTAGAGGTTAGCCCTAGGGGAGATACGCAGTATTTT,CASSLEVSPRGDTQYF
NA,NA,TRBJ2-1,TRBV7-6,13,TGTGCCAGCAGCTTAAACTGGTACAATGAGCAGTTCTTC,CASSLNWYNEQFF
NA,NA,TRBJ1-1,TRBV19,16,TGTGCCAGTAGTATTAGGAAGGGGCAGGGCCACACTGAAGCTTTCTTT,CASSIRKGQGHTEAFF
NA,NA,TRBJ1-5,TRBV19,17,TGTGCCAGTAGTATAGATCTGCGACGGGGGAAAGGCCAGCCCCAGCATTTT,CASSIDLRRGKGQPQHF
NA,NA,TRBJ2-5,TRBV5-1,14,TGCGCCAGCAGCTTGGGTCAGCCACAAGAGACCCAGTACTTC,CASSLGQPQETQYF
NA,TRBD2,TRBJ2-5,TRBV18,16,TGTGCCAGCTCACTCATAGCGGGAGGGCCAGAAGAGACCCAGTACTTC,CASSLIAGGPEETQYF
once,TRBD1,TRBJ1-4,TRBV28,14,TGTGCCAGCAGACAGGGGGCTCGGAATGAAAAACTGTTTTTT,CASRQGARNEKLFF
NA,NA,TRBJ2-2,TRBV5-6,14,TGTGCCAGCAGCTTGGTCGGGGGTTCCGGGGAGCTGTTTTTT,CASSLVGGSGELFF
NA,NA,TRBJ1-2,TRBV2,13,TGTGCCAGCAGTTTCGACAGGCACTATGGCTACACCTTC,CASSFDRHYGYTF
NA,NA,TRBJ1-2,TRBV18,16,TGTGCCAGCTCAACAGTTGGTCCCGATCCCTCCTATGGCTACACCTTC,CASSTVGPDPSYGYTF
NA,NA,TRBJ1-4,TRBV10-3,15,TGTGCCATCAGGGACAGCCTTGCAACTAATGAAAAACTGTTTTTT,CAIRDSLATNEKLFF
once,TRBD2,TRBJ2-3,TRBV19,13,TGTGCCAGCATCGGGGGGGGCACAGATACGCAGTATTTT,CASIGGGTDTQYF
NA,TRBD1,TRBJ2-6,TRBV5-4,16,TGTGCCAGCAGCTCGATCGACAGGGCTGGGGCCAACGTCCTGACTTTC,CASSSIDRAGANVLTF
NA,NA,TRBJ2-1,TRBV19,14,TGTGCCAGTAGTGTCGGGAACTCCTACAATGAGCAGTTCTTC,CASSVGNSYNEQFF
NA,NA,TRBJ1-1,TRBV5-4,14,TGTGCCAGCAGCTTTAAAGGAATGAACACTGAAGCTTTCTTT,CASSFKGMNTEAFF
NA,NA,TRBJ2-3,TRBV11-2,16,TGTGCCAGCAGCTTAAATGCGGGCCCGGGGACAGATACGCAGTATTTT,CASSLNAGPGTDTQYF
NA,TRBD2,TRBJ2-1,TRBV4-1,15,TGCGCCAGCAGCCCTGGACTAGCGGGTTACAATGAGCAGTTCTTC,CASSPGLAGYNEQFF
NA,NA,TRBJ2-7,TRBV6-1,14,TGTGCCAGCAGTGAAGGGCCCGGCTCCTACGAGCAGTACTTC,CASSEGPGSYEQYF
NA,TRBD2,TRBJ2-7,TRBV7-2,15,TGTGCCAGCAGCCCAATCCGGGGGGGAGTGTACGAGCAGTACTTC,CASSPIRGGVYEQYF
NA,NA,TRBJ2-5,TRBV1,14,TGCACCAGCAGCCAAGATCGTGGATTGGAGACCCAGTACTTC,CTSSQDRGLETQYF
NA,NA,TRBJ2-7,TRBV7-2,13,TGTGCCAGCAGCCCAGGGTTTCGGAACGAGCAGTACTTC,CASSPGFRNEQYF
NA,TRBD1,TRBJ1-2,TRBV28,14,TGTGCCAGCAGCAGACAGGGAGCTAACTATGGCTACACCTTC,CASSRQGANYGYTF
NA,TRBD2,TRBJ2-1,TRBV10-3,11,TGTGCCATCAGGAACGGGGGGGAGCAGTTCTTC,CAIRNGGEQFF
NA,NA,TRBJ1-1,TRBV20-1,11,TGCAGTGCTAGGCGGGTTCTTGAAGCTTTCTTT,CSARRVLEAFF
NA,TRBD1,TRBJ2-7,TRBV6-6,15,TGTGCCAGCAGTTTGCGACAGGGTAGCTCCTACGAGCAGTACTTC,CASSLRQGSSYEQYF
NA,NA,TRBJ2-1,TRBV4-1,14,TGCGCCAGGAGAGTCTACGAGGGGAGTGGGGGGCAGTTCTTC,CARRVYEGSGGQFF
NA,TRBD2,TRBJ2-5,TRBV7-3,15,TGTGCCAGCAGCATCCTTAGCGGGTCCCAAGAGACCCAGTACTTC,CASSILSGSQETQYF
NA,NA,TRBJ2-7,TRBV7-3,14,TGTGCCAGCAGCTTAAGGCCTAGCTCCTACGAGCAGTACTTC,CASSLRPSSYEQYF
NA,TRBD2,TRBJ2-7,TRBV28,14,TGTGCCAGCAGTAAGGCGGGGGGGACCTACGAGCAGTACTTC,CASSKAGGTYEQYF
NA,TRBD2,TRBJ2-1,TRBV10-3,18,TGTGCCATCGGAGAACCCAAAGCGGGAGGCCGCTCCTACAATGAGCAGTTCTTC,CAIGEPKAGGRSYNEQFF
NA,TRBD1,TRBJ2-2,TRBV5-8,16,TGTGCCAGCAGCTTAATAGGGACAGGGGGCACCGGGGAGCTGTTTTTT,CASSLIGTGGTGELFF
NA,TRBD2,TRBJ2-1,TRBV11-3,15,TGTGCCAGCAGCTTAGAACTAGCGGGATGGGCCGAGCAGTTCTTC,CASSLELAGWAEQFF
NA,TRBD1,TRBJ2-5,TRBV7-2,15,TGTGCCAGCAGCTTAGTCGGACAGGCACAAGAGACCCAGTACTTC,CASSLVGQAQETQYF
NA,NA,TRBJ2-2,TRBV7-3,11,TGTGCCAGCAGCTCCGATGGGGAGCTGTTTTTT,CASSSDGELFF
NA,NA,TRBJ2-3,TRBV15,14,TGTGCCACCAGCAGAGGTGAGACACAAGATACGCAGTATTTT,CATSRGETQDTQYF
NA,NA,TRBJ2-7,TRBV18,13,TGTGCCAGCTCACGGAAGCAGGGAGGAGAGCAGTACTTC,CASSRKQGGEQYF
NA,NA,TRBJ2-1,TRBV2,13,TGTGCCAGCAGATCGTTAAAGTACAATGAGCAGTTCTTC,CASRSLKYNEQFF
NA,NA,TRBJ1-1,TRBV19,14,TGTGCCAGTAGCAGCAGGGTCGCGAGCACTGAAGCTTTCTTT,CASSSRVASTEAFF
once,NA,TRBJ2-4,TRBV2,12,TGTGCCAGCAGTAAGACAGGAAACATTCAGTACTTC,CASSKTGNIQYF